The source of this T cell receptor beta chain is a study of cytomegalovirus exposure and HLA in healthy donors. Amplification used 60 Vbeta primers and 13 Jbeta primers. Clones were sequenced by immunoSEQ multiplex PCR, and TCRdb holds only the in-frame ones, with some missing. The sample has over 200,000 clones; about 83% are singletons. The germline V and J ends were trimmed by 6 bases and 3 bases, with 18 bases remaining between them. Germline V CDR1 and CDR2: WNHNN, SYGVQD (reference sequence). There are 15 residues in the CDR3. The chain uses TRBV10-1 and TRBJ2-7, with D tentatively TRBD1 (6 bases). The sample consisted of PBMCs. The clonotype originates from a human donor in good health. The CDR3 bases are TGCGCCAGCAGCGACCCCGCACAGGGTCACTACGAGCAGTACTTC. This encodes CASSDPAQGHYEQYF.